This TCR beta chain is from a study of T cell repertoires in cytomegalovirus infection (dated by TCRdb to between 2019 and 2020). Regarding the complete study: Alongside well-studied HLA-B-restricted epitopes, the peptide stimulations were aimed at recently identified HLA-C-restricted CMV epitopes, whose presentation resists viral immunomodulation. Donor HLA type was relevant to the analysis, because carriage of CMV infection together with the matching HLA type was indicated by public TCR beta signatures. Overall study results and their limits: Cumulative frequency of public TCR beta family members discriminated carriers of CMV infection plus the relevant HLA type in this cohort and an independent roughly 350-donor cohort. The ex vivo response was dominated by HLA-C-restricted CMV-specific TCR beta clonotypes, which also provided the single most frequent clonotype in two of eight donors.

Including the terminal cysteine and phenylalanine, the CDR3 comprises 13 residues. Kept here is only the CDR3 DNA, which spans 39 bases and is read in frame from base 1. Trimming at the junction amounts to 0 bases on V and 2 bases on J, and the germline ends lie 4 bases apart. CDR1 and CDR2 were assigned from the germline V gene as MNHEY and SVGEGT. Sequenced on an Illumina HiSeq 1500. TCRdb itself trimmed the public reads at Q25 with fastp, ran MiXCR and retained productive beta chains. Entries that share a CDR3 protein sequence are merged under the most common genes and DNA. A total of about 700,000 distinct CDR3 sequences appear in this sample, about 33% of them only once. Together, the top ten hold over 15% of the sample. A note on this clonotype: Its antigen specificity is not known. Per-nucleotide qualities are absent, and no much larger clonotype sits a single base away.

This sample's treatment or condition label indicates: in vitro stimulation with specific CMV peptide epitopes to enrich CMV-specific T cells. Sequenced material: cultured PBMCs, taken from culture after CMV antigen stimulation. This receptor was obtained from a human donor in good health (CMV status not recorded). Some clones in this sample may be carry-over from other donors' samples. The sequence is built from TRBV6-2 or TRBV6-3 and TRBJ1-1, with the D gene too uncertain to name. The CDR3 region has the sequence CASSYSHNTEAFF. At the DNA level, the sequence is TGTGCCAGCAGTTACTCCCACAACACTGAAGCTTTCTTT.